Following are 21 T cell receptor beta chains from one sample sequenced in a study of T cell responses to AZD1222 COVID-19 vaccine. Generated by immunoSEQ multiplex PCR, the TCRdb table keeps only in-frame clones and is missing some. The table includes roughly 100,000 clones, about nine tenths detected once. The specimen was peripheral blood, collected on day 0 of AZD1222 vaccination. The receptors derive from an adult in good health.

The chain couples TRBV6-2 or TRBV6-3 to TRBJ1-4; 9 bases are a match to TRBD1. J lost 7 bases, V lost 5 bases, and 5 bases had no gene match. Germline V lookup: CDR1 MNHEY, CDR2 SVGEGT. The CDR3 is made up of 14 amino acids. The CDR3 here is CASSRRDRAEKLFF. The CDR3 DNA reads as TGTGCCAGCAGTCGCCGGGACAGGGCTGAAAAACTGTTTTTT.

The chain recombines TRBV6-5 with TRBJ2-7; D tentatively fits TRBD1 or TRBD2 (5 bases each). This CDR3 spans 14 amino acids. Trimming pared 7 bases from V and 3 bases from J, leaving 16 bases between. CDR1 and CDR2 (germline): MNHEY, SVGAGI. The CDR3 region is CASNPRDGYYEQYF. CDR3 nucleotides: TGTGCCAGCAACCCGAGGGACGGGTACTACGAGCAGTACTTC.

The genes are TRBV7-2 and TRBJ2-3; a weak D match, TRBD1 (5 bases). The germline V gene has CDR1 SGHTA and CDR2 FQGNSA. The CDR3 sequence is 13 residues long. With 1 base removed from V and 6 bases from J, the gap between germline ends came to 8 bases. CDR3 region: CASSLEGADTQYF. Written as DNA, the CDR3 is TGTGCCAGCAGCTTAGAAGGGGCTGATACGCAGTATTTT. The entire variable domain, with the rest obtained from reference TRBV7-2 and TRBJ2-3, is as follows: GAGVSQSPSNKVTEKGKDVELRCDPISGHTALYWYRQSLGQGLEFLIYFQGNSAPDKSGLPSDRFSAERTGGSVSTLTIQRTQQEDSAVYLCASSLEGADTQYFGPGTRLTVL.

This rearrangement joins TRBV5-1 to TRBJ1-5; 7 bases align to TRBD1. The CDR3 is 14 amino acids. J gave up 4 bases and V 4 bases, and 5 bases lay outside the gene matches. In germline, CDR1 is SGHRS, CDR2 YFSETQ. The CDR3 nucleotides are TGCGCCAGCAGCCTGACAGGGAAAAATCAGCCCCAGCATTTT. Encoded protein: CASSLTGKNQPQHF. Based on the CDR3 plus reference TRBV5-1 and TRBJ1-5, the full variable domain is KAGVTQTPRYLIKTRGQQVTLSCSPISGHRSVSWYQQTPGQGLQFLFEYFSETQRNKGNFPGRFSGRQFSNSRSEMNVSTLELGDSALYLCASSLTGKNQPQHFGDGTRLSIL.

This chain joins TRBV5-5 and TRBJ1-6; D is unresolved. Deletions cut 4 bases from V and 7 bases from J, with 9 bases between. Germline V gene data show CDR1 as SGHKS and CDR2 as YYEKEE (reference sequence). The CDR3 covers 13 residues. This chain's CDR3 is CASSPTVNSPLHF. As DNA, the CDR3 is TGTGCCAGCAGCCCTACAGTGAATTCACCCCTCCACTTT.

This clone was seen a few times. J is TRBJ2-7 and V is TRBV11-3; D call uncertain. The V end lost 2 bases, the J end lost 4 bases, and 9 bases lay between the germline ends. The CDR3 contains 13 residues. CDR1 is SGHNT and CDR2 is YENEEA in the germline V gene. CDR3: CASSLNGEYEQYF. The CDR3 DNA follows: TGTGCCAGCAGCTTAAATGGAGAGTACGAGCAGTACTTC.

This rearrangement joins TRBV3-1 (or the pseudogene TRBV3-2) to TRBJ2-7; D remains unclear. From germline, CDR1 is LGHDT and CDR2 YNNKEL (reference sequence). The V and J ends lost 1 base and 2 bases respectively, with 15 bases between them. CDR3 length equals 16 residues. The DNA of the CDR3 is TGTGCCAGCAGCCAAGGGGTGGCAGAGATAACCTACGAGCAGTACTTC. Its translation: CASSQGVAEITYEQYF.

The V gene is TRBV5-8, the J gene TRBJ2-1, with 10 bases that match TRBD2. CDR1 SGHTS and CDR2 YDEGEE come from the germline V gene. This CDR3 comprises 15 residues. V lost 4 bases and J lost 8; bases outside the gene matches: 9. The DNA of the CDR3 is TGTGCCAGCAGCCCAGACTCTAGCGGGGGTTATGAGCAGTTCTTC. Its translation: CASSPDSSGGYEQFF. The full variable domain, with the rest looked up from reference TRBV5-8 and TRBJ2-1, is EAGVTQSPTHLIKTRGQQATLRCSPISGHTSVYWYQQALGLGLQFLLWYDEGEERNRGNFPPRFSGRQFPNYSSELNVNALELEDSALYLCASSPDSSGGYEQFFGPGTRLTVL.

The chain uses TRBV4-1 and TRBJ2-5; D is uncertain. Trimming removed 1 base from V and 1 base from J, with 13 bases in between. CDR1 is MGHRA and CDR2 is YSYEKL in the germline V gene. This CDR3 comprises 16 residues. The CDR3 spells CASSQGRSPLQETQYF. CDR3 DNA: TGCGCCAGCAGCCAAGGTAGGAGCCCCCTCCAAGAGACCCAGTACTTC.

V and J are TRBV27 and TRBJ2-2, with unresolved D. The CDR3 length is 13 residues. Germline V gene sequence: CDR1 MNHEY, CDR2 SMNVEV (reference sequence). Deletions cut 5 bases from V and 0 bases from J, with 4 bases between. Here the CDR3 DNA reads TGTGCCAGCAGTATCGCGAACACCGGGGAGCTGTTTTTT. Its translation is CASSIANTGELFF.

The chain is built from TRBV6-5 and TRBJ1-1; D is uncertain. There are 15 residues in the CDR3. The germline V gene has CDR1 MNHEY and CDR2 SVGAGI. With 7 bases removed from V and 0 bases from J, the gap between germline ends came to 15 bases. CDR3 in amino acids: CASTGYGQMNTEAFF. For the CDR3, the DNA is TGTGCCAGCACCGGCTACGGCCAAATGAACACTGAAGCTTTCTTT.

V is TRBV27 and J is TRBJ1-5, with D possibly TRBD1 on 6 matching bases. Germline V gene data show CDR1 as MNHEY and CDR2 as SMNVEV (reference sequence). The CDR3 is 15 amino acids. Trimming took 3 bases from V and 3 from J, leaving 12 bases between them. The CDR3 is CASSFQTGHNQPQHF. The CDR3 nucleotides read TGTGCCAGCAGTTTCCAAACAGGGCACAATCAGCCCCAGCATTTT.

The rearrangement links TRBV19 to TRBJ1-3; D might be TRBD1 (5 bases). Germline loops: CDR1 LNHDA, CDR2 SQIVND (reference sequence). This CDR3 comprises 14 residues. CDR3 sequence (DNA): TGTGCGACTTCGACAGAGGCCGCTGGAAACACCATATATTTT. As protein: CATSTEAAGNTIYF.

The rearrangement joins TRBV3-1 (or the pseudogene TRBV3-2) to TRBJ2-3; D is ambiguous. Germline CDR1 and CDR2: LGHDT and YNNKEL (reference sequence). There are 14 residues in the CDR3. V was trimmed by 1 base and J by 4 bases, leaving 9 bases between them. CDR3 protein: CASSQVLVPDTQYF. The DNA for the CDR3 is TGTGCCAGCAGCCAAGTCCTAGTGCCAGATACGCAGTATTTT.

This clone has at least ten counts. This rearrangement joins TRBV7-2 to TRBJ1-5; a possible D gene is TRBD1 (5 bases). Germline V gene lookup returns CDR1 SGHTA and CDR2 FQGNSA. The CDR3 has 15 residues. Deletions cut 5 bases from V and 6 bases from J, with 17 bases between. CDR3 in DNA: TGTGCCAGCAGCCCGCCGGGGCGGGGGAGTCAGCCCCAGCATTTT. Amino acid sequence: CASSPPGRGSQPQHF.

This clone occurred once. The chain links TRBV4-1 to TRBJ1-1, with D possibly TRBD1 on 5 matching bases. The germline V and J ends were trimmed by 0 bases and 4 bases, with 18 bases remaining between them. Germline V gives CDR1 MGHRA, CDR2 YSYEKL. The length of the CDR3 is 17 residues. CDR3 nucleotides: TGCGCCAGCAGCCAAGATTTGGGGCCACCTCGGGTCACTGAAGCTTTCTTT. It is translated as CASSQDLGPPRVTEAFF.

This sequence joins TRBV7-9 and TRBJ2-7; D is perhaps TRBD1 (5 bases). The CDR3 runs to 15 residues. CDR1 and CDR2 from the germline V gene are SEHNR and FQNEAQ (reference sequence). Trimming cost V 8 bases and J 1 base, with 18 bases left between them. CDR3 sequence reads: CASGSDRASSYEQYF. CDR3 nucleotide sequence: TGTGCCAGCGGATCTGACAGAGCCTCATCCTACGAGCAGTACTTC.

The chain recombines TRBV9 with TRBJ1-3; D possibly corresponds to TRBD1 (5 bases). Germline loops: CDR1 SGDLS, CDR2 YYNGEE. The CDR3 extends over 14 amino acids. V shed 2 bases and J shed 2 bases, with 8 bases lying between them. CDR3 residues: CASSVARAGNTIYF. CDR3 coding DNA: TGTGCCAGCAGCGTCGCCAGGGCTGGAAACACCATATATTTT. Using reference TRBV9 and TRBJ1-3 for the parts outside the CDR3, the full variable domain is DSGVTQTPKHLITATGQRVTLRCSPRSGDLSVYWYQQSLDQGLQFLIQYYNGEERAKGNILERFSAQQFPDLHSELNLSSLELGDSALYFCASSVARAGNTIYFGEGSWLTVV.

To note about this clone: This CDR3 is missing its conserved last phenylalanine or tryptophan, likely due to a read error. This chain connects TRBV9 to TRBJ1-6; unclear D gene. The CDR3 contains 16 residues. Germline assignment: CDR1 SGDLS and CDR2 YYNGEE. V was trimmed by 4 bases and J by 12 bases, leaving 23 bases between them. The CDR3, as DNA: TGTGCCAGCAGCCCCCGGGTGGTGGAGGGAATTCGACCCCTCCACCTT. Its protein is CASSPRVVEGIRPLHL.

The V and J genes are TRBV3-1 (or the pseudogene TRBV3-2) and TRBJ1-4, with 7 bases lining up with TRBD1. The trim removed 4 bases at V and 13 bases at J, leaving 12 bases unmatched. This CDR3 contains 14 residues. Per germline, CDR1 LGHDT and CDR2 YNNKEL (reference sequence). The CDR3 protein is CASSLLGQVGTLFF. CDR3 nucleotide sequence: TGTGCCAGCAGCCTCCTTGGACAGGTCGGGACACTGTTTTTT.

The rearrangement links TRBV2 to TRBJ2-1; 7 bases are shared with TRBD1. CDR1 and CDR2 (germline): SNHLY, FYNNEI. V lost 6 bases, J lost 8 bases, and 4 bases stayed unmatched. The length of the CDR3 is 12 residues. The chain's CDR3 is CASSTQGYEQFF. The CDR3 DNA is TGTGCCAGCAGCACACAGGGGTATGAGCAGTTCTTC.